The 9 T cell receptor beta chains below come from one sample, sequenced in a study of cytotoxic CD8 clonotypes in ibrutinib-treated CLL. TCRdb's copy holds only in-frame clones and misses some; the assay was immunoSEQ multiplex PCR. The table includes some 130,000 clones, roughly 85% detected once. The source material was PBMCs, sampled after 24 months of ibrutinib treatment. Receptor source: a human donor with chronic lymphocytic leukemia.

V and J are TRBV29-1 and TRBJ2-3; no reliable D call. CDR1 and CDR2 from the germline V gene are SQVTM and ANQGSEA. This CDR3 is 16 amino acids long. The germline V and J ends were trimmed by 0 bases and 2 bases, with 15 bases remaining between them. The CDR3, as DNA: TGCAGCGTTGAAGATCGAACATCCCTATACACAGATACGCAGTATTTT. Translation gives CSVEDRTSLYTDTQYF.

On this clone itself: The sample carries other DNA sequences with the same CDR3. The CDR3 reads CASSGQGYTGELFF. The CDR3 region has the DNA TGTGCCAGTAGTGGCCAGGGGTACACCGGGGAGCTGTTTTTT. This chain links TRBV19 with TRBJ2-2; D is perhaps TRBD1 (6 bases). Germline V CDR1 and CDR2: LNHDA, SQIVND (reference sequence). V lost 5 bases and J lost 3, with 10 bases in between. The CDR3 loop spans 14 amino acids.

The CDR3 DNA sequence: TGTGCCAGCAGCCTTCACAGGGGCCCCTTTAGCAATCAGCCCCAGCATTTT. It specifies CASSLHRGPFSNQPQHF. V is TRBV7-4 and J is TRBJ1-5, with TRBD1 matching 7 bases. Losses at the gene ends were 5 bases for V and 0 bases for J; bases not matched to a gene: 10. Germline V gives CDR1 SGHVT, CDR2 SQSDAQ. The CDR3 consists of 17 residues.

This chain connects TRBV4-2 to TRBJ2-6; the D is unclear. This CDR3 has 16 residues. Germline lookup yields CDR1 LGHNA and CDR2 YNFKEQ. V lost 0 bases and J 0 bases, leaving 6 bases between the germline ends. The CDR3 DNA reads TGTGCCAGCAGCCAAGAGCCGACCTCTGGGGCCAACGTCCTGACTTTC. It encodes CASSQEPTSGANVLTF.

The chain is built from TRBV7-2 and TRBJ2-1; 10 bases match TRBD2. Trimming at V came to 6 bases and at J to 9 bases, leaving 8 bases not matched to a gene. The CDR3 is made up of 14 amino acids. Germline V gene data show CDR1 as SGHTA and CDR2 as FQGNSA. The CDR3 sequence: CASRSSGGDGEQFF. In DNA form, the CDR3 reads TGTGCCAGCAGATCTAGCGGGGGAGATGGTGAGCAGTTCTTC.

This clone was counted a single time. This chain joins TRBV10-3 and TRBJ2-3; 9 bases match TRBD2. CDR1 and CDR2 from the germline V gene are ENHRY and SYGVKD. CDR3 length: 15 amino acids. V shed 0 bases, J shed 6 bases, and the junction held 4 bases outside the gene matches. The DNA for the CDR3 is TGTGCCATCAGTGAGTCGACTAGCGGAGGGGATACGCAGTATTTT. Its protein is CAISESTSGGDTQYF.

The J gene is TRBJ1-2, the V gene TRBV5-4; no clear D. V lost 4 bases and J 3 bases, leaving 7 bases between the germline ends. Germline CDR1 reads SGHNT; CDR2 reads YYREEE (reference sequence). The CDR3 runs 12 residues. CDR3 DNA sequence: TGTGCCAGCAGCCTCCCTGACTATGGCTACACCTTC. It encodes CASSLPDYGYTF.

This rearrangement joins TRBV28 to TRBJ1-2, with a possible D match to TRBD1 (6 bases). This CDR3 contains 15 residues. Deletions cut 5 bases from V and 5 bases from J, with 18 bases between. Germline assignment: CDR1 MDHEN and CDR2 SYDVKM. CDR3 region: CASSPSGTRVYGYTF. As DNA, the CDR3 is TGTGCCAGCAGTCCGTCCGGGACAAGGGTTTATGGCTACACCTTC.

This clone was seen more than once but under ten times. The gene calls are TRBV6-5 and TRBJ2-5; D might be TRBD2 (5 bases). The CDR3 covers 16 residues. Germline loops: CDR1 MNHEY, CDR2 SVGAGI. Trimming removed 0 bases from V and 2 bases from J, with 13 bases in between. The CDR3 nucleotides read TGTGCCAGCAGTTACTCGAAAGCGCGGGTACAAGAGACCCAGTACTTC. As protein: CASSYSKARVQETQYF.